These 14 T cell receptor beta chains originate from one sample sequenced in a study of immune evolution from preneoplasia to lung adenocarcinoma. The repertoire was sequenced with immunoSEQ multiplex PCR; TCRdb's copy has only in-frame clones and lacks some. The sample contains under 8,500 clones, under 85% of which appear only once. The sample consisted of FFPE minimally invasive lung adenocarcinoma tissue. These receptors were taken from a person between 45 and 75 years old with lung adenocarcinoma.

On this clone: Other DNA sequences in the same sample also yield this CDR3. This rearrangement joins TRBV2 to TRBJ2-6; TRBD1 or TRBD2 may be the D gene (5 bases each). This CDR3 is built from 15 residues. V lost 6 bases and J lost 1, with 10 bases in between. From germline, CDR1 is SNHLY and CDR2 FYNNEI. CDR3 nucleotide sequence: TGTGCCAGCAGCACAGGAGGTTCTGGGGCCAACGTCCTGACTTTC. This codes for CASSTGGSGANVLTF.

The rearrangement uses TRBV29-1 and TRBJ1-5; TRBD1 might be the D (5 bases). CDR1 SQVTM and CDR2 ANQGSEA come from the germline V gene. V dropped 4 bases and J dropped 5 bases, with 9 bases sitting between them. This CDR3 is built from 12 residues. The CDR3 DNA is TGCAGCGTTGGGGGGACGGATCAGCCCCAGCATTTT. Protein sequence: CSVGGTDQPQHF. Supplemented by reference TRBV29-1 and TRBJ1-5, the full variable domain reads SAVISQKPSRDICQRGTSLTIQCQVDSQVTMMFWYRQQPGQSLTLIATANQGSEATYESGFVIDKFPISRPNLTFSTLTVSNMSPEDSSIYLCSVGGTDQPQHFGDGTRLSIL.

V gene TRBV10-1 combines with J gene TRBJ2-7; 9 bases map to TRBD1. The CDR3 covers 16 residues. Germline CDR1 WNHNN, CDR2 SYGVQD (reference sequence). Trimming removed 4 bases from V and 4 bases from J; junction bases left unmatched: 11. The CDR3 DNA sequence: TGCGCCAGCAGTGGGAATTTATACAGGGGGCGATACGAGCAGTACTTC. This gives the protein CASSGNLYRGRYEQYF.

CDR3 DNA: TGTGCCAGCAGCCTGGACAGGGCGGGACAAGAGACCCAGTACTTC. Translation: CASSLDRAGQETQYF. V gene TRBV14 combines with J gene TRBJ2-5; 8 positions match TRBD1. Germline V gene data show CDR1 as SGHDN and CDR2 as FVKESK. This CDR3 comprises 15 residues. The V and J ends lost 4 bases and 2 bases, in that order; junction bases with no gene match: 6.

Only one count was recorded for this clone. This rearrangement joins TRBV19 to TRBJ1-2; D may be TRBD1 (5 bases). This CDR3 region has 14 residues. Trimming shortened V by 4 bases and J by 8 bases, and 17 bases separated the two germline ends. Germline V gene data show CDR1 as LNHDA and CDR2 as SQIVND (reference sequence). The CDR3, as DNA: TGTGCCAGTAGTACCAGGGAGGAATCGGGAGGCTACACCTTC. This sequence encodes CASSTREESGGYTF.

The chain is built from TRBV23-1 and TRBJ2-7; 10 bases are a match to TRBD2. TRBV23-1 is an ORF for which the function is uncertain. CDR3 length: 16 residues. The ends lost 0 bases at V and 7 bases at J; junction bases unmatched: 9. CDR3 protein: CASSQSRAGGPREQYF. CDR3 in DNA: TGCGCCAGCAGTCAATCGAGAGCGGGAGGGCCGCGTGAGCAGTACTTC.

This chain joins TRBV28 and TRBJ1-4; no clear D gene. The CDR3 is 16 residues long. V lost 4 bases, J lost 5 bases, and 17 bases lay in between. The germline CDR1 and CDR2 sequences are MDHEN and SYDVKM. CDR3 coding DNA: TGTGCCAGCAGTTCGTATGGTGGAGGACTCAATGAAAAACTGTTTTTT. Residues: CASSSYGGGLNEKLFF.

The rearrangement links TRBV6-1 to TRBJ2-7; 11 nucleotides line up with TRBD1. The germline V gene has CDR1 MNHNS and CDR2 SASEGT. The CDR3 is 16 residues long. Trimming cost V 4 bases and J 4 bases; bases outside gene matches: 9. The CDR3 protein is CASSGTGTGGVYEQYF. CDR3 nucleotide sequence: TGTGCCAGCAGTGGTACCGGGACAGGGGGTGTGTACGAGCAGTACTTC.

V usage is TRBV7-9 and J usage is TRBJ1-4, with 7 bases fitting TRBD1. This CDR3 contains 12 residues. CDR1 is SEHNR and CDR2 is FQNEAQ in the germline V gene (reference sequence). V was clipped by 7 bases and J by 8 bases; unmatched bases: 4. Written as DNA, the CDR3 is TGTGCCAGCACGCTACAGGGGGAAAAACTGTTTTTT. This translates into CASTLQGEKLFF.

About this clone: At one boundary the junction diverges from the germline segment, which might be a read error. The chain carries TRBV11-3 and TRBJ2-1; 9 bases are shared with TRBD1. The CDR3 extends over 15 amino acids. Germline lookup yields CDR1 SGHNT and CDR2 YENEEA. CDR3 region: CASSSGQGQYNGQFF. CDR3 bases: TGTGCCAGCAGCTCTGGACAGGGGCAATACAATGGGCAGTTCTTC.

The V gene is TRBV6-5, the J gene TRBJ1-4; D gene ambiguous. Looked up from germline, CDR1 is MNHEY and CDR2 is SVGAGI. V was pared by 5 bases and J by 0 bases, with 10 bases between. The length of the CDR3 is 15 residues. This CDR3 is CASSPRESTNEKLFF. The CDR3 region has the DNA TGTGCCAGCAGTCCCCGGGAGTCAACTAATGAAAAACTGTTTTTT.

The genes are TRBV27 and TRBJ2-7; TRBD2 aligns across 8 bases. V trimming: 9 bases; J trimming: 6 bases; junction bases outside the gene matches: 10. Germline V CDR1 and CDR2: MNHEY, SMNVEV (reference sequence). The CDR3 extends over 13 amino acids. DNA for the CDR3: TGTGCCAGTATGGCAGCGGGAGTTCTCGAGCAGTACTTC. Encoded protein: CASMAAGVLEQYF.

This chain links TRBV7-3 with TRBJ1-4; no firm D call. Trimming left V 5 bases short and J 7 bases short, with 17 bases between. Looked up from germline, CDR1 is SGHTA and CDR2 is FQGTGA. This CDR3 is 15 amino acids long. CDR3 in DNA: TGTGCCAGCAGCAAGTCGGGAGGGCGAGGTGAAAAACTGTTTTTT. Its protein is CASSKSGGRGEKLFF. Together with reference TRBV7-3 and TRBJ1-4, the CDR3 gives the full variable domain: GAGVSQTPSNKVTEKGKYVELRCDPISGHTALYWYRQSLGQGPEFLIYFQGTGAADDSGLPNDRFFAVRPEGSVSTLKIQRTERGDSAVYLCASSKSGGRGEKLFFGSGTQLSVL.

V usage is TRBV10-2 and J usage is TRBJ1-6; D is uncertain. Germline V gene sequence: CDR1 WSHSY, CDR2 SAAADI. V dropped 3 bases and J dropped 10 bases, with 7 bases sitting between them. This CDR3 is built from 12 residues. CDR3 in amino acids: CASSEGRSPLHF. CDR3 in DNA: TGCGCCAGCAGTGAAGGGAGGTCACCCCTCCACTTT.